This entry lists 14 T cell receptor beta chains sequenced from one sample in a study of radiotherapy plus CTLA-4 blockade in lung cancer (dated by TCRdb to the late 2010s). Library preparation employed the immunoSEQ multiplex PCR assay. This immuneACCESS table, as held by TCRdb, lists in-frame sequences with V and J called but not all clones. Of the missing ones, under half trace to an unresolved V gene in checked studies; the others have no known cause. The sample table shows 81,000 or so clones, and about 85% are seen once. In total, the top ten clones hold roughly 14% of the sample. The source material was peripheral blood, sampled from a patient treated with radiotherapy plus ipilimumab. The origin of the receptors is a human donor with non-small cell lung cancer that progressed on radiotherapy plus ipilimumab.

J is TRBJ1-4 and V is TRBV28; TRBD1 matches at 8 bases. J lost 8 bases, V lost 5 bases, and 10 bases had no gene match. The CDR3 totals 15 residues. CDR1 is MDHEN and CDR2 is SYDVKM in the germline V gene. The CDR3 region has the DNA TGTGCCAGCAGTGACCAGGGGGCGGGTCCCGAAAAACTGTTTTTT. Its protein is CASSDQGAGPEKLFF.

This clone was detected only a few times. V usage is TRBV10-3 and J usage is TRBJ2-2; 7 bases line up with TRBD1. The CDR3 runs to 16 residues. J was trimmed by 4 bases and V by 0 bases; bases with no gene match: 5. Germline V gene sequence: CDR1 ENHRY, CDR2 SYGVKD. CDR3 sequence reads: CAISESRQGGTGELFF. CDR3 DNA sequence: TGTGCCATCAGTGAGTCGAGACAGGGCGGCACCGGGGAGCTGTTTTTT.

On this clone itself: One end of the junction does not line up with germline, which may come from a read error. Other DNA sequences in the same sample also yield this CDR3. The V gene is TRBV15, the J gene TRBJ1-2, with 8 bases lining up with TRBD1. Germline lookup yields CDR1 LNHNV and CDR2 YYDKDF (reference sequence). This CDR3 is 15 amino acids long. In DNA form, the CDR3 reads TGCGCCACCAGCGGCGTACGTAGTGAGACAGGGGCTAAAACCTTC. It encodes CATSGVRSETGAKTF. Using reference TRBV15 and TRBJ1-2 for the parts outside the CDR3, the full variable domain is DAMVIQNPRYQVTQFGKPVTLSCSQTLNHNVMYWYQQKSSQAPKLLFHYYDKDFNNEADTPDNFQSRRPNTSFCFLDIRSPGLGDTAMYLCATSGVRSETGAKTFGSGTRLTVV.

The chain joins TRBV5-1 to TRBJ2-2; D remains unclear. V lost 0 bases, J lost 1 base, and 4 bases lay in between. The CDR3 runs to 14 residues. Germline V gene data show CDR1 as SGHRS and CDR2 as YFSETQ. The CDR3 coding sequence is TGCGCCAGCAGCTTGGGTGGGAACACCGGGGAGCTGTTTTTT. Its protein product is CASSLGGNTGELFF.

The chain joins TRBV30 to TRBJ2-5; 11 bases agree with TRBD2. The CDR3 loop spans 13 amino acids. With V trimmed by 8 bases and J by 5 bases, 7 bases remained unmatched. CDR1 GTSNPN and CDR2 SVGIG come from the germline V gene (reference sequence). The CDR3 coding sequence is TGTGCCCGAAAGACTAGCGGGATGGAGACCCAGTACTTC. It encodes CARKTSGMETQYF.

The chain uses TRBV7-6 and TRBJ1-3, with D hard to call. Looked up from germline, CDR1 is SGHVS and CDR2 is FNYEAQ. There are 14 residues in the CDR3. Deletions cut 1 base from V and 4 bases from J, with 8 bases between. The CDR3 DNA sequence: TGTGCCAGCAGCTTAGGGCCGAAAGGAAACACCATATATTTT. Translating it yields CASSLGPKGNTIYF.

Here the CDR3 DNA reads TGTGCCAGCAGCCCGGCGGGGGGGTTTACCGGGGAGCTGTTTTTT. Translation: CASSPAGGFTGELFF. The rearrangement joins TRBV9 to TRBJ2-2; 9 positions agree with TRBD2. Germline values: CDR1 SGDLS, CDR2 YYNGEE. V lost 4 bases to trimming and J lost 5 bases; unmatched junction nucleotides: 6. The CDR3 contains 15 residues.

This chain joins TRBV5-4 and TRBJ2-5; unclear D gene. V was cut by 0 bases and J by 3 bases, with 9 bases left in between. The germline V gene has CDR1 SGHNT and CDR2 YYREEE (reference sequence). CDR3 length equals 14 residues. CDR3 sequence: CASSLGQVEETQYF. The CDR3 bases are TGTGCCAGCAGCTTGGGTCAGGTTGAAGAGACCCAGTACTTC.

This sequence joins TRBV28 and TRBJ1-2; 7 nucleotides agree with TRBD1. V trimming: 6 bases; J trimming: 13 bases; junction bases outside the gene matches: 8. In germline, CDR1 is MDHEN, CDR2 SYDVKM. CDR3 length: 11 residues. CDR3 coding DNA: TGTGCCAGCAGACAAGACAGGGTCATCACCTTC. The encoded protein is CASRQDRVITF.

The V gene is TRBV6-1, the J gene TRBJ1-5; D call uncertain. Trimming removed 2 bases from V and 5 bases from J, with 7 bases in between. The germline V gene has CDR1 MNHNS and CDR2 SASEGT. This CDR3 is 13 amino acids long. CDR3 residues: CASSESADQPQHF. The CDR3 nucleotides read TGTGCCAGCAGTGAATCGGCCGATCAGCCCCAGCATTTT.

The rearrangement links TRBV29-1 to TRBJ2-7; 9 bases map to TRBD1. This CDR3 has 14 residues. CDR1 and CDR2 (germline): SQVTM, ANQGSEA. V dropped 6 bases and J dropped 9; count of bases not matched to a gene: 15. CDR3 region: CSVGRDRDFAGQYF. CDR3 DNA sequence: TGCAGCGTGGGCCGGGACAGGGATTTTGCCGGGCAGTACTTC.

The chain uses TRBV6-6 and TRBJ2-7; TRBD2 aligns across 7 bases. V shed 7 bases and J 1 base; nucleotides not matched to a gene: 7. CDR3 size: 14 residues. Germline assignment: CDR1 MNHNY and CDR2 SVGAGI (reference sequence). CDR3 DNA: TGTGCCAGCATTGCTAGCGGAGGATCCTACGAGCAGTACTTC. It is translated as CASIASGGSYEQYF.

The chain employs TRBV2 and TRBJ1-4; 8 bases are shared with TRBD1. The V segment lost 4 bases and the J segment 7 bases; nucleotides outside the gene matches: 5. Germline CDR1 SNHLY, CDR2 FYNNEI. This CDR3 has 14 amino acids. This chain's CDR3 is CASSGGQGGEKLFF. The CDR3 DNA is TGTGCCAGCAGTGGAGGACAGGGAGGTGAAAAACTGTTTTTT.

V is TRBV7-2 and J is TRBJ2-7; TRBD2 agrees at 10 bases. The CDR3 totals 16 residues. V lost 2 bases, J lost 6 bases, and 10 bases stayed unmatched. Looked up from germline, CDR1 is SGHTA and CDR2 is FQGNSA. DNA for the CDR3: TGTGCCAGCAGCTTATGGGCTAGCGGGAGCATTATCGAGCAGTACTTC. Translation gives CASSLWASGSIIEQYF.